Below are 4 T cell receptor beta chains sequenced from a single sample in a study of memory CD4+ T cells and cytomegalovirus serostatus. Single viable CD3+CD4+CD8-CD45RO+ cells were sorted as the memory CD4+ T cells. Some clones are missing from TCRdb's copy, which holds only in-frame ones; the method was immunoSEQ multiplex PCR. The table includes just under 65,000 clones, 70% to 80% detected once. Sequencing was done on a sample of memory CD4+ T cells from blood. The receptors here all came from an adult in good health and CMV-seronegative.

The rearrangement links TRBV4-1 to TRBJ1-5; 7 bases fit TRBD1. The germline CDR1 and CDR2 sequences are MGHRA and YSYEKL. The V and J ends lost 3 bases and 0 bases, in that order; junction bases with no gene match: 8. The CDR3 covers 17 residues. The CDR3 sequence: CASSQPTGSNSNQPQHF. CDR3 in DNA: TGCGCCAGCAGCCAGCCGACAGGGTCTAATAGCAATCAGCCCCAGCATTTT.

The CDR3 protein is CASSKFRGKDYEQYF. The CDR3 DNA reads TGTGCCAGCAGTAAGTTCCGGGGGAAGGACTACGAGCAGTACTTC. This chain joins TRBV6-5 and TRBJ2-7; D is perhaps TRBD2 (6 bases). Germline V CDR1 and CDR2: MNHEY, SVGAGI. Trimming stripped 5 bases from V and 3 bases from J, with 17 bases between. The length of the CDR3 is 15 residues.

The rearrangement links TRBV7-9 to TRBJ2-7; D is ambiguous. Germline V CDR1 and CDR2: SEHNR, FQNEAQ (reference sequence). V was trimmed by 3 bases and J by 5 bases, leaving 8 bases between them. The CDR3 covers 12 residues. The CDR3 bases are TGTGCCAGCAGCTTCTCCGGAGACGAGCAGTACTTC. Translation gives CASSFSGDEQYF.

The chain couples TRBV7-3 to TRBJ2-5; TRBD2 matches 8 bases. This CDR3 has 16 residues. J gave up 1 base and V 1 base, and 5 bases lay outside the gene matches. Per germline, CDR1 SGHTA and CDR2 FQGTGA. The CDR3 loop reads CASSLMGGGTQETQYF. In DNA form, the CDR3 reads TGTGCCAGCAGCTTAATGGGCGGGGGGACCCAAGAGACCCAGTACTTC.